This T cell receptor beta chain was found in a study of CD8 T cells in ankylosing spondylitis. Using quantitative 5'-RACE with molecular barcodes, the authors made TCR beta libraries. TCRdb re-analysed the 5' RACE reads in MiXCR, keeping a single row per CDR3 protein. This sample carries about 240,000 distinct CDR3 sequences, about 10% of them seen once, and the ten largest clones take roughly 2.5%. About this clonotype itself: As yet, its antigen is unknown.

Study conclusions and caveats: Fewer than 10 highly homologous variants formed a TCR beta motif that appeared characteristic of ankylosing spondylitis blood. Significant enrichment of disease-linked clones was reportedly seen in matched ankylosing spondylitis synovial fluid.

The CDR3 extends over 14 amino acids. Trimming shortened V by 3 bases and J by 0 bases, and 7 bases separated the two germline ends. CDR1 is KGHSH, CDR2 LQKENI, per germline. The chain uses TRBV18 and TRBJ2-3; no reliable D call. The clonotype originates from a male donor with ankylosing spondylitis or in good health (not recorded which). The specimen was blood, either unsorted or a sorted T cell fraction (not recorded which). The CDR3 coding sequence is TGTGCCAGCTCACCGCCCCGAAGCACAGATACGCAGTATTTT. Encoded protein: CASSPPRSTDTQYF.